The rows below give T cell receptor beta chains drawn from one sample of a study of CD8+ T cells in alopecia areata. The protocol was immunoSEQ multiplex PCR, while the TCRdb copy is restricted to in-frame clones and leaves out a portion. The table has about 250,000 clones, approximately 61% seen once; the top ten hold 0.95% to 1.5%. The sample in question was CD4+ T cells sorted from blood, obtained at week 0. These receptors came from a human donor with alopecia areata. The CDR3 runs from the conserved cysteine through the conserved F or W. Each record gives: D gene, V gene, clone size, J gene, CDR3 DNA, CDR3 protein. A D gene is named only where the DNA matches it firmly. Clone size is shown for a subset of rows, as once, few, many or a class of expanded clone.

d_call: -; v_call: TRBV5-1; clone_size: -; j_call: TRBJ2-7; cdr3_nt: TGCGCCAGCAGCTTGGAGGGCTACGAGCAGTACTTC; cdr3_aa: CASSLEGYEQYF
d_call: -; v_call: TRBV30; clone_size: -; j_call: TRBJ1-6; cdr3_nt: TGTGCCTGGAGTGTTACGGGGATTAATTCACCCCTCCACTTT; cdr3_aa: CAWSVTGINSPLHF
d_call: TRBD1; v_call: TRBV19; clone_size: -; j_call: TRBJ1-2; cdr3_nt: TGTGCCAGTACCCCGGGACAGGCCTATGGCTACACCTTC; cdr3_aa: CASTPGQAYGYTF
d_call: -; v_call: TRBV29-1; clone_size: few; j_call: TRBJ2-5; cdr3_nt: TGCAGCTATAGTAGGGGTCCCGGGGAGACCCAGTACTTC; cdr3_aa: CSYSRGPGETQYF
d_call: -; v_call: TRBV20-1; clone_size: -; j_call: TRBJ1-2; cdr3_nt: TGCAGTGCGACGGGACTCTATGGCTACACCTTC; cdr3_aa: CSATGLYGYTF
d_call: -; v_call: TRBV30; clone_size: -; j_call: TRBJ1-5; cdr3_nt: TGTGCCTTTTCCTCCGGGGCAGGCAATCAGCCCCAGCATTTT; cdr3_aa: CAFSSGAGNQPQHF
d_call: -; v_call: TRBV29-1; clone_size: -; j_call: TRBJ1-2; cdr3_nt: TGCAGCGTTGTACGGCAGAAGGGCTACACCTTC; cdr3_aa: CSVVRQKGYTF
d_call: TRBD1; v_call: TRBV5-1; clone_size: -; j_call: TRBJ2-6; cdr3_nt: TGCGCCAGCAGCCAAGGGGGGACAGGCTTCTCTGGGGCCAACGTCCTGACTTTC; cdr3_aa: CASSQGGTGFSGANVLTF
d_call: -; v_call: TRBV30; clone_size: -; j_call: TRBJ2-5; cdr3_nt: TGTGCCTGGAGAGAGAGCGCAGGCTGGGAGACCCAGTACTTC; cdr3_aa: CAWRESAGWETQYF
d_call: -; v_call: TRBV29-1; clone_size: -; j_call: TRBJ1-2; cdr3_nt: TGCAGCGTTGAAGATGCAGGGTTTTATGGCTACACCTTC; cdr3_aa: CSVEDAGFYGYTF
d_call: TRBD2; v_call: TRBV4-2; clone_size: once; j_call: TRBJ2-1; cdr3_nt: TGTGCCAGCAGCCAAGCGGGGGGGGCTACCTACAATGAGCAGTTCTTC; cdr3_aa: CASSQAGGATYNEQFF
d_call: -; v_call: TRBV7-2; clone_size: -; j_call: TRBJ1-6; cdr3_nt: TGTGCCAGCAGCTTACAGGGGCGGAATTCACCCCTCCACTTT; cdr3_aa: CASSLQGRNSPLHF
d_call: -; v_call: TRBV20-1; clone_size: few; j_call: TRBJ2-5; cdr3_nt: TGCAGCCAGCGGGAGACCCAGTACTTC; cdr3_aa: CSQRETQYF
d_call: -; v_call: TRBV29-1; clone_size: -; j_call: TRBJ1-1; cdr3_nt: TGCAGCTCCCAAGCCGATCGATTTGAAGCTTTCTTT; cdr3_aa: CSSQADRFEAFF
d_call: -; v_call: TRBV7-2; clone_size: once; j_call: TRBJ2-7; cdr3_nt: TGTGCCAGCAGCCGAAGCTCCTACGAGCAGTACTTC; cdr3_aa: CASSRSSYEQYF
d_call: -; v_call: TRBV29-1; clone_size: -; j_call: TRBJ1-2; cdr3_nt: TGCACCCTGGGGGACACACCCTACACCTTC; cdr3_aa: CTLGDTPYTF
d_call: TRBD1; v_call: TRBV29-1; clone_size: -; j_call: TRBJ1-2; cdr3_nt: TGCAGCGTTGAAGAGCGCCCATACGGGACAGGACCGAGCTACACCTTC; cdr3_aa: CSVEERPYGTGPSYTF
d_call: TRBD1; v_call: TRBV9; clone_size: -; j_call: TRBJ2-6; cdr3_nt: TGTGCCAGCAGCGCCGGGACAGGGGTTGGGGCCAACGTCCTGACTTTC; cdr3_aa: CASSAGTGVGANVLTF
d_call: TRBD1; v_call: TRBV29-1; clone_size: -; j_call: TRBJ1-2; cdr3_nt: TGCAGCGTTGAGAGCCCAGGGGGCATGGCCTATGGCTACACCTTC; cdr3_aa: CSVESPGGMAYGYTF
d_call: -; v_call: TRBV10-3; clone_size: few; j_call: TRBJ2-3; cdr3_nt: TGTGCCATCACCAGGGACTCGACAGATACGCAGTATTTT; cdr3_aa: CAITRDSTDTQYF
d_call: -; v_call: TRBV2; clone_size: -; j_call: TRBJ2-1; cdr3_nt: TGTGCCAGCAGTTACAGGGCTTACAATGAGCAGTTCTTC; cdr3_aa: CASSYRAYNEQFF
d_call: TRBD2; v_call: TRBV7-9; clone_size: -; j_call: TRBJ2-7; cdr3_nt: TGTGCCAGCAGCTTATTGATAGCGGGGTTAGACGAGCAGTACTTC; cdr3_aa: CASSLLIAGLDEQYF
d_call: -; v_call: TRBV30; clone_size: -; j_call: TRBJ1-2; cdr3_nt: TGTGCCTGTGGACAGCACCTTAACTATGGCTACACCTTC; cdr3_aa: CACGQHLNYGYTF
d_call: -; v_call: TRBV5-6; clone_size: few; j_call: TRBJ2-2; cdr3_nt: TGTGCCAGCAGTTTTGCCCTGGGCGGGGAGCTGTTTTTT; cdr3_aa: CASSFALGGELFF
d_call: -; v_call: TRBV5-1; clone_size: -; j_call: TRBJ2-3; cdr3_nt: TGCGCCAGCAGCTTTTACGGGGAAGATACGCAGTATTTT; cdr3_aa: CASSFYGEDTQYF
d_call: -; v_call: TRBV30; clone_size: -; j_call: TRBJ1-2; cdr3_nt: TGTGCCTGGAGGTTCGGGGATGGCTACACCTTC; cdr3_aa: CAWRFGDGYTF
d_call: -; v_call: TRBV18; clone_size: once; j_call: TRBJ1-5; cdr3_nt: TGTGCCAGCTCACTAGGGACAAGCAATCAGCCCCAGCATTTT; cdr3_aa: CASSLGTSNQPQHF
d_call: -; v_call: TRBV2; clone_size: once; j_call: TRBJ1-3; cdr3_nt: TGTGCCAGCGGGTACTCTGGAAACACCATATATTTT; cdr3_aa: CASGYSGNTIYF
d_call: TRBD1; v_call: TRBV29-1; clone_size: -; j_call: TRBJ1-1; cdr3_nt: TGCAGCGTGGCGACGACAGGGGCGGAAGCTTTCTTT; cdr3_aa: CSVATTGAEAFF
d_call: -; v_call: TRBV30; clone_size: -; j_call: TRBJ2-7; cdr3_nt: TGTGCCTGGAGGGATGACAGGTACGAGCAGTACTTC; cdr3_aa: CAWRDDRYEQYF
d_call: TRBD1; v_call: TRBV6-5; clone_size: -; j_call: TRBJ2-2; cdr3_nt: TGTGCCAGCAGGACAGGGGTCACCACCGGGGAGCTGTTTTTT; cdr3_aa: CASRTGVTTGELFF
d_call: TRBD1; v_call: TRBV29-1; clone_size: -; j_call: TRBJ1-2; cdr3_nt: TGCAGCGCCGGGACAGATGTTGGCTACACCTTC; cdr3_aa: CSAGTDVGYTF
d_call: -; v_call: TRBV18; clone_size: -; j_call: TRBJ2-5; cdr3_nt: TGTGCCAGCTCTCCGGACGGGAAAGAGACCCAGTACTTC; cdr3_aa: CASSPDGKETQYF
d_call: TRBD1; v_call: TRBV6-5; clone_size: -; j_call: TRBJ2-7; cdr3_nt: TGTGCCAGCAGTTACTCCCGGGACAGCTCCTACGAGCAGTACTTC; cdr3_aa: CASSYSRDSSYEQYF
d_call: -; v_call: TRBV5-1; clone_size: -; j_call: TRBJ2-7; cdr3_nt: TGCGCCAGCAGCTTGGTCGCGGGGGCGAGGGAGCAGTACTTC; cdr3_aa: CASSLVAGAREQYF
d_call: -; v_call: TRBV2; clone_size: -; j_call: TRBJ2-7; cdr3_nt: TGTGCCAGCAGGGACACCTACGAGCAGTACTTC; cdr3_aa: CASRDTYEQYF
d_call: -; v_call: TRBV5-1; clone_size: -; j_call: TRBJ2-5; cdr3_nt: TGCGCCAGCAGCTTGGACCGGGGGCAGACCCAGTACTTC; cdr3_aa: CASSLDRGQTQYF
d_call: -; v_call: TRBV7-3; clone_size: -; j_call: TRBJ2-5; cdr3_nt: TGTGCCAGCAGCACCCGAGGGGCAGAGACCCAGTACTTC; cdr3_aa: CASSTRGAETQYF
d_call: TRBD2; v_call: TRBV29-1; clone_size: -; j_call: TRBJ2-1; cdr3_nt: TGCAGCGTTGAAGGCGGGGGAACCTACAATGAGCAGTTCTTC; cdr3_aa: CSVEGGGTYNEQFF
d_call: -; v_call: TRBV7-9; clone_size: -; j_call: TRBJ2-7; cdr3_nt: TGTGCCAGCAGCCAGGACAGCCTTCTTTCCTACGAGCAGTACTTC; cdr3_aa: CASSQDSLLSYEQYF
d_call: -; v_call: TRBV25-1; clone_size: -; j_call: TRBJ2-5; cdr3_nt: TGTGCCAGCAGTGAATCGGTGCGATTACCAGAGACCCAGTACTTC; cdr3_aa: CASSESVRLPETQYF
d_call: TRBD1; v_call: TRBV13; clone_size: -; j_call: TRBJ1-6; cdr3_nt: TGTGCCAGCAGCTCGGGACAGGGGGGTTCACCCCTCCACTTT; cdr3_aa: CASSSGQGGSPLHF
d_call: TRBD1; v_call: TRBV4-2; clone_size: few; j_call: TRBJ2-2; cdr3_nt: TGTGCCAGCAGCCAAGATGACAGGGGGCCGAACACCGGGGAGCTGTTTTTT; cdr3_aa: CASSQDDRGPNTGELFF
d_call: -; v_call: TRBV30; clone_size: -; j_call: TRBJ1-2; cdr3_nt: TGTGCCTGGAACAACAGGGCGCAGTTCTATGGCTACACCTTC; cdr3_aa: CAWNNRAQFYGYTF
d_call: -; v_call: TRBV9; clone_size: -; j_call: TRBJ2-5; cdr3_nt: TGTGCCAGCAGCACCGGGCCCCGGATGGAGACCCAGTACTTC; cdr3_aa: CASSTGPRMETQYF
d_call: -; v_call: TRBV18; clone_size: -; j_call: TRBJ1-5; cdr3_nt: TGTGCCAGCTCACCGTCTTACGATCAGCCCCAGCATTTT; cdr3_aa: CASSPSYDQPQHF
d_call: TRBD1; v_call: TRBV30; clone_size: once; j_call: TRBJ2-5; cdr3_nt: TGTGCCTGGTTGGACAGGGGAGAGACCCAGTACTTC; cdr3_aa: CAWLDRGETQYF
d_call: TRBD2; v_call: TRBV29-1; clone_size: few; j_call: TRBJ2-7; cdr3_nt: TGCAGCGTGAGGACTAGCGGGGGGGGACCCTACGAGCAGTACTTC; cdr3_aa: CSVRTSGGGPYEQYF
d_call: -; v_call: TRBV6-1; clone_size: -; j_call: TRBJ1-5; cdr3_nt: TGTGCCAGCTCGTGGGTCAATCAGCCCCAGCATTTT; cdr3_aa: CASSWVNQPQHF